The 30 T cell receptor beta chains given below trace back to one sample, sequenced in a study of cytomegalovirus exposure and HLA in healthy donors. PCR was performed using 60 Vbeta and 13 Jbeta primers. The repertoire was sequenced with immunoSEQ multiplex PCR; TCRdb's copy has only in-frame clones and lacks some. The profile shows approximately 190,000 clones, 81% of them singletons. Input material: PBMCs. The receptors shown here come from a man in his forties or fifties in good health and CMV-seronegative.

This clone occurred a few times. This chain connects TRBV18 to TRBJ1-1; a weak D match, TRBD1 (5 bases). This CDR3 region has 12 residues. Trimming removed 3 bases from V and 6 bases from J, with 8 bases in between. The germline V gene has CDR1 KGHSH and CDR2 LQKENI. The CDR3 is CASSPGGAEAFF. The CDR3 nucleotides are TGTGCCAGCTCACCCGGGGGGGCTGAAGCTTTCTTT.

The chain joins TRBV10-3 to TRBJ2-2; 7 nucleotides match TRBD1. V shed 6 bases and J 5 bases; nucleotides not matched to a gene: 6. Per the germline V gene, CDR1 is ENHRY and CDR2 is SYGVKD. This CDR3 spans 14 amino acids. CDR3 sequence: CAISDTQGTGELFF. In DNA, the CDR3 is TGTGCCATCAGCGACACACAGGGGACCGGGGAGCTGTTTTTT.

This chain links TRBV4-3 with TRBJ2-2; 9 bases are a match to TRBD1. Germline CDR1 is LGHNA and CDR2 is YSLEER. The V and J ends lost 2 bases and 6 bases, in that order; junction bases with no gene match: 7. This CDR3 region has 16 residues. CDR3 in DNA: TGCGCCAGCAGCCAATCGGGACAGGGCTATGCCGGGGAGCTGTTTTTT. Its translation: CASSQSGQGYAGELFF.

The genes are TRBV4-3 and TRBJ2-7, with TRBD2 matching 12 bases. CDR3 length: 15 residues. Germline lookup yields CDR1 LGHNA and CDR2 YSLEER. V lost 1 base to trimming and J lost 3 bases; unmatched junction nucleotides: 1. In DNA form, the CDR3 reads TGCGCCAGCAGCCAAGGACTAGCGGGGGTCTACGAGCAGTACTTC. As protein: CASSQGLAGVYEQYF.

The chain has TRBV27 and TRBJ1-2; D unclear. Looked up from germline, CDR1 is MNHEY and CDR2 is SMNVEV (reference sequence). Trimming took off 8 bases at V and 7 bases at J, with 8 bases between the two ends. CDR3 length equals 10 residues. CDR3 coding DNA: TGTGCCAGCCTTTTCGGTGGCTACACCTTC. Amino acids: CASLFGGYTF.

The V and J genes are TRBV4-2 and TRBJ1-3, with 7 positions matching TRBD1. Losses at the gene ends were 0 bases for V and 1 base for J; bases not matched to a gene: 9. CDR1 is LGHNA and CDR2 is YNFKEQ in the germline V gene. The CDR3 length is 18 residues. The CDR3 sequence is CASSQDRGTARSGNTIYF. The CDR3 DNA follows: TGTGCCAGCAGCCAAGATCGAGGGACAGCTCGATCTGGAAACACCATATATTTT.

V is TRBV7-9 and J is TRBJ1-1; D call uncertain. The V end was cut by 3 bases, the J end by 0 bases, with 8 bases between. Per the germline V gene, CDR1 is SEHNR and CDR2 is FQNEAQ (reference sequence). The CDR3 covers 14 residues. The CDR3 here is CASSFEGLNTEAFF. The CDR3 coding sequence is TGTGCCAGCAGCTTTGAGGGTTTGAACACTGAAGCTTTCTTT. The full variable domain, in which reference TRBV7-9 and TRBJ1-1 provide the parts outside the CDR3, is DTGVSQNPRHKITKRGQNVTFRCDPISEHNRLYWYRQTLGQGPEFLTYFQNEAQLEKSRLLSDRFSAERPKGSFSTLEIQRTEQGDSAMYLCASSFEGLNTEAFFGQGTRLTVV.

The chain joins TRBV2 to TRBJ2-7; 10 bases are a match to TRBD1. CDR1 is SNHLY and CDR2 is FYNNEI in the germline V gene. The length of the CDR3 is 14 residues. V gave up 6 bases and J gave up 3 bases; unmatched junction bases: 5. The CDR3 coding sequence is TGTGCCAGCAGGAGGGGGACAGGGGTCTACGAGCAGTACTTC. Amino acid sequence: CASRRGTGVYEQYF.

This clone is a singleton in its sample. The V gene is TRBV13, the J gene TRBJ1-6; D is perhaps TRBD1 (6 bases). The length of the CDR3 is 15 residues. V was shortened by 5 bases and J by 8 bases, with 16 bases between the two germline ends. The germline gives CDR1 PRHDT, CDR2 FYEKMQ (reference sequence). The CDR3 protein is CASSLRQAVDSPLHF. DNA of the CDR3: TGTGCCAGCAGCCTCCGACAGGCCGTGGATTCACCCCTCCACTTT.

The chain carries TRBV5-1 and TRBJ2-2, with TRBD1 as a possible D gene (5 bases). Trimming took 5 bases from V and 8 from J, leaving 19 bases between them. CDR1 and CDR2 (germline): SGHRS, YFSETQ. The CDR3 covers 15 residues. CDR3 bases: TGCGCCAGCAGGCTCAGGGTCTCAGGGCGGGGGGAGCTGTTTTTT. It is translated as CASRLRVSGRGELFF.

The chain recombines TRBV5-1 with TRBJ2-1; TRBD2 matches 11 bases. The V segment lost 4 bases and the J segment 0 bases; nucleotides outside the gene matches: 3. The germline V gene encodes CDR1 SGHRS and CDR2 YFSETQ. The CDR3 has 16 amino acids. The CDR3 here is CASSLSGGGSYNEQFF. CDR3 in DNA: TGCGCCAGCAGCCTTAGCGGGGGGGGCTCCTACAATGAGCAGTTCTTC.

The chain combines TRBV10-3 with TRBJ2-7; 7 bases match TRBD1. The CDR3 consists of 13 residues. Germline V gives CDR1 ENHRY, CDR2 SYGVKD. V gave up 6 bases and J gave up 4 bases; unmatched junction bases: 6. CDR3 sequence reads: CAIRGTTGYEQYF. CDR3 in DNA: TGTGCCATCAGGGGCACGACAGGGTACGAGCAGTACTTC.

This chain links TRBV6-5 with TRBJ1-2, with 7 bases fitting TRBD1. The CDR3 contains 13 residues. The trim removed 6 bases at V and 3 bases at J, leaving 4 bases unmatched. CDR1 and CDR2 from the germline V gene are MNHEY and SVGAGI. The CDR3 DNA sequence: TGTGCCAGCAGGCAAACAGGGGACTATGGCTACACCTTC. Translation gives CASRQTGDYGYTF.

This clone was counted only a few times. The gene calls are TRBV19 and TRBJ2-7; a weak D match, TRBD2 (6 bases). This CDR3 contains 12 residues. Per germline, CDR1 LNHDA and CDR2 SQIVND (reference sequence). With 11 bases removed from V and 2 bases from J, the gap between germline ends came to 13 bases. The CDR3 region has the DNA TGTGCCGCTGCGGGGTCACCCTACGAGCAGTACTTC. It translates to CAAAGSPYEQYF.

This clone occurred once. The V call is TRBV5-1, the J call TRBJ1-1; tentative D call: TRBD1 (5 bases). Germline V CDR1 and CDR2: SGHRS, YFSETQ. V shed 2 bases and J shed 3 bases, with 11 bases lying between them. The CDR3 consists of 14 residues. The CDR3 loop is CASSFQGADTEAFF. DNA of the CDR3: TGCGCCAGCAGCTTTCAGGGTGCGGACACTGAAGCTTTCTTT.

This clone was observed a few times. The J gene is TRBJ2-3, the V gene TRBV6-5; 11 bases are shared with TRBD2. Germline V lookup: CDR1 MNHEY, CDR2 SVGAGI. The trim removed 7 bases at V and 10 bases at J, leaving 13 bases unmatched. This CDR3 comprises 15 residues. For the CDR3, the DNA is TGTGCCAGCACAAGGCTAGCGGGGGGCCAGGATGCGCAGTATTTT. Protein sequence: CASTRLAGGQDAQYF.

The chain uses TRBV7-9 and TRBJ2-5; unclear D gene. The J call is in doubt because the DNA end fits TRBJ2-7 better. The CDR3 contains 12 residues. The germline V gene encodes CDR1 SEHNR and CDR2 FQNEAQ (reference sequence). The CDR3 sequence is CASSSWRDEQYF. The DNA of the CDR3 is TGTGCCAGCAGCTCTTGGAGAGACGAGCAGTACTTC.

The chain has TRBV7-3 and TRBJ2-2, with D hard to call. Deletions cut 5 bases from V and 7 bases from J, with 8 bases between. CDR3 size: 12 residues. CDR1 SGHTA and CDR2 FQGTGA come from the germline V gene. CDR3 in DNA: TGTGCCAGCAGCCGTTATAGCGGGGAGCTGTTTTTT. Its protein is CASSRYSGELFF.

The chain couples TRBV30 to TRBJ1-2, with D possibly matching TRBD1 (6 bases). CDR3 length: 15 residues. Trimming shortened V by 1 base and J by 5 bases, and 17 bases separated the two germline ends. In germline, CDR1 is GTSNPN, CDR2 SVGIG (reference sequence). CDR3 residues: CAWSARTAQGYGYTF. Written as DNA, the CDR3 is TGTGCCTGGAGTGCCCGGACAGCCCAAGGTTATGGCTACACCTTC.

Here the CDR3 reads CASSPLIGANSGNTIYF. CDR3 DNA: TGTGCCAGCAGCCCCCTGATAGGAGCTAACTCTGGAAACACCATATATTTT. This chain links TRBV7-9 with TRBJ1-3; D unresolved. V lost 5 bases to trimming and J lost 0 bases, with 17 bases between them. Germline loops: CDR1 SEHNR, CDR2 FQNEAQ (reference sequence). The CDR3 covers 17 residues. The variable domain in full, completed from reference TRBV7-9 and TRBJ1-3, reads DTGVSQNPRHKITKRGQNVTFRCDPISEHNRLYWYRQTLGQGPEFLTYFQNEAQLEKSRLLSDRFSAERPKGSFSTLEIQRTEQGDSAMYLCASSPLIGANSGNTIYFGEGSWLTVV.

In DNA form, the CDR3 reads TGTGCCAGCAGCCACCGGGACAGCGGCTATGGCTACACCTTC. It encodes CASSHRDSGYGYTF. V and J are TRBV11-2 and TRBJ1-2, with 7 bases lining up with TRBD1. V trimming: 5 bases; J trimming: 4 bases; junction bases outside the gene matches: 7. Germline V CDR1 and CDR2: SGHAT, FQNNGV. CDR3 size: 14 residues.

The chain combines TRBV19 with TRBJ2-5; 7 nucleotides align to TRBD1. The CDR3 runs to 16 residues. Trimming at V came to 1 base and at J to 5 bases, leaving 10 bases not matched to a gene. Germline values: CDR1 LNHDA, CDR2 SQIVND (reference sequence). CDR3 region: CASSIVTGSGKETQYF. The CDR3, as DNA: TGTGCCAGTAGTATAGTGACAGGGTCTGGAAAGGAGACCCAGTACTTC.

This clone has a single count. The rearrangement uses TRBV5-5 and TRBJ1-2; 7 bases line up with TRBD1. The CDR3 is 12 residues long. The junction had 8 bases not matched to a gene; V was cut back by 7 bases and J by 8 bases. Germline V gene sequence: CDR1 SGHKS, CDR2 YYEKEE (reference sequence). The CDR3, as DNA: TGTGCCAGCGGGGGGACAGAGCGGGGCTACACCTTC. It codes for CASGGTERGYTF.

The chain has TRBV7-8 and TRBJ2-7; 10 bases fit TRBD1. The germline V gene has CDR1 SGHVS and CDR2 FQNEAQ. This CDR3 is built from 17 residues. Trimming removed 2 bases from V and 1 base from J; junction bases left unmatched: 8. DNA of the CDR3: TGTGCCAGCAGCTTACCGGACGCGGGACAGGGGTCCTACGAGCAGTACTTC. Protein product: CASSLPDAGQGSYEQYF.

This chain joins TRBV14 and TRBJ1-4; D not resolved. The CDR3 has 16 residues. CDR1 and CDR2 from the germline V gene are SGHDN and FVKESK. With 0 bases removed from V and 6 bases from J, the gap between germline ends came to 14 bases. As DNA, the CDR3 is TGTGCCAGCAGCCAAGATCAGTGGGCCGCTGATGAAAAACTGTTTTTT. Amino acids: CASSQDQWAADEKLFF.

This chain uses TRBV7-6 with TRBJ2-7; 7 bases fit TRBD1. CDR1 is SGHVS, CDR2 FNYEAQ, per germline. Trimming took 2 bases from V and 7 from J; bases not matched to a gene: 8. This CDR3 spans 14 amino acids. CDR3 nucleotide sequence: TGTGCCAGCAGCTTACAGGACAGGATTTGGGAGCAGTACTTC. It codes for CASSLQDRIWEQYF.

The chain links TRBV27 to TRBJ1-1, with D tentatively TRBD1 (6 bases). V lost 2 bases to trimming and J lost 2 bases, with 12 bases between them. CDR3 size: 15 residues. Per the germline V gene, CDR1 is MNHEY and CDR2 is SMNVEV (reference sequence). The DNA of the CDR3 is TGTGCCAGCAGTTTAGATCTGGGGGCTAACACTGAAGCTTTCTTT. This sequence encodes CASSLDLGANTEAFF.

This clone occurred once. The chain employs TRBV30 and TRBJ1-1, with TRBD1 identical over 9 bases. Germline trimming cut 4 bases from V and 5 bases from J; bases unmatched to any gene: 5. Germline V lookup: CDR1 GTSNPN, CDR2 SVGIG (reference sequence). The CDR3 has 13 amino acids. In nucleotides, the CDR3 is TGTGCCTGGAAGGGACAGGGCTCGACTGAAGCTTTCTTT. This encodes CAWKGQGSTEAFF.

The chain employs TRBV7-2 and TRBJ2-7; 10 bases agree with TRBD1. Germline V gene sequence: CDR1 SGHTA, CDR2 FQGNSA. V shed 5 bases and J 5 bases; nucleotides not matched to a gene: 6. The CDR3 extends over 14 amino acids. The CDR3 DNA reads TGTGCCAGCAGCAGAGACAGGGGGCGGAACGAGCAGTACTTC. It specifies CASSRDRGRNEQYF.

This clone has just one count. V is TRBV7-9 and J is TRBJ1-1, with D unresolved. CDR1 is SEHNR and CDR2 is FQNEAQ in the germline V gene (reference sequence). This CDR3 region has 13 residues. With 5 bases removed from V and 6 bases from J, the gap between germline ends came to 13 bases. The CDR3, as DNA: TGTGCCAGCAGCGTACTAAAAAGAGCTGAAGCTTTCTTT. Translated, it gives CASSVLKRAEAFF.